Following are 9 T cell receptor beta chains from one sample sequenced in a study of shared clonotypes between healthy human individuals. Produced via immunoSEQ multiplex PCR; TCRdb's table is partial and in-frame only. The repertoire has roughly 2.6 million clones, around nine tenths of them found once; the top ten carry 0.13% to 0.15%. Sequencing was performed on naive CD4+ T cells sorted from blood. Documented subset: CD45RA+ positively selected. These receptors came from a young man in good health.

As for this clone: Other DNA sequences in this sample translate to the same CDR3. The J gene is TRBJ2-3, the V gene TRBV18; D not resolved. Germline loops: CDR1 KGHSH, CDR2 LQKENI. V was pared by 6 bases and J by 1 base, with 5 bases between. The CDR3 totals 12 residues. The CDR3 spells CASSEGTDTQYF. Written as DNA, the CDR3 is TGTGCCAGCTCCGAGGGCACAGATACGCAGTATTTT.

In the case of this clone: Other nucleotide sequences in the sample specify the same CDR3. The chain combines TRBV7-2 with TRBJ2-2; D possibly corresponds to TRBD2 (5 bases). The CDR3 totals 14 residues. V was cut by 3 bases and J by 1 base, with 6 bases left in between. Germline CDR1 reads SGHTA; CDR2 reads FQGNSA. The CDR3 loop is CASSLSGNTGELFF. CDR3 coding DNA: TGTGCCAGCAGCTTGAGCGGGAACACCGGGGAGCTGTTTTTT.

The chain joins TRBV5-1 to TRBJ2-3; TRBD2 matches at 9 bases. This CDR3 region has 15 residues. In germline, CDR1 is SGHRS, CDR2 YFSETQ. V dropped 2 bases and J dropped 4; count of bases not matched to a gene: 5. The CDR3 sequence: CASSFSGSGPDTQYF. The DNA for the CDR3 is TGCGCCAGCAGCTTTAGCGGGAGCGGGCCAGATACGCAGTATTTT.

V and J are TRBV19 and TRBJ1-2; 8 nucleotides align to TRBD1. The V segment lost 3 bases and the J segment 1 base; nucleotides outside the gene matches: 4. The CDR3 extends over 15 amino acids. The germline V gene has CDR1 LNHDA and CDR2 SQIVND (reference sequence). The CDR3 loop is CASSIGRGRNYGYTF. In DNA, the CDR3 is TGTGCCAGTAGTATTGGCAGGGGGCGTAACTATGGCTACACCTTC.

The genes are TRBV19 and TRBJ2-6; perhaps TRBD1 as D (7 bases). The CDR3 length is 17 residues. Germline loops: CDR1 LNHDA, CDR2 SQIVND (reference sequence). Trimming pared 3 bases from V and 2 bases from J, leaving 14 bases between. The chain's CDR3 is CASSIRGAGTGANVLTF. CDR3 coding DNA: TGTGCCAGTAGTATCAGGGGGGCTGGAACTGGGGCCAACGTCCTGACTTTC.

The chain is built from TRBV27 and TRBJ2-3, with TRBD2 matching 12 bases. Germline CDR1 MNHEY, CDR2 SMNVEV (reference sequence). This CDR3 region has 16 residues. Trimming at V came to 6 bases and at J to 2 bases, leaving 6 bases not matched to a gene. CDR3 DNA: TGTGCCAGCAGACTCAGACTAGCGGGGGCCACAGATACGCAGTATTTT. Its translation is CASRLRLAGATDTQYF.

The CDR3 bases are TGCGCCAGCAGCCTAGGACTAGCGGGATACAATGAGCAGTTCTTC. Its translation: CASSLGLAGYNEQFF. V is TRBV10-1 and J is TRBJ2-1; 12 nucleotides align to TRBD2. Unmatched junction bases numbered 4, after V lost 6 bases and J lost 4 bases. This CDR3 comprises 15 residues. Germline CDR1 and CDR2: WNHNN and SYGVQD (reference sequence).

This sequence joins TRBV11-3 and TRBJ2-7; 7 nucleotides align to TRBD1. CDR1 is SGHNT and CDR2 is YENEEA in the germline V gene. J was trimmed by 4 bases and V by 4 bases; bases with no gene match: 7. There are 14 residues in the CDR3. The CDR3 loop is CASSSRDSPYEQYF. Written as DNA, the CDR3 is TGTGCCAGCAGCTCCCGGGACAGTCCTTACGAGCAGTACTTC.

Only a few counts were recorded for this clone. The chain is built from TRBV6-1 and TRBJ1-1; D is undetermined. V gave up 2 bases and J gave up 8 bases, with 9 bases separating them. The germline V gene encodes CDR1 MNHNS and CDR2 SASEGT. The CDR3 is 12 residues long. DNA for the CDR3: TGTGCCAGCAGTGAATTGCGGGGAGAAGCTTTCTTT. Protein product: CASSELRGEAFF.